This note documents a single T cell receptor (beta chain) sequence. Its specificity is unknown. The time point denotes: patch test 2, 6 weeks after DPC sensitization. Treatment specified: therapeutic diphenylcyclopropenone sensitization with weekly scalp DPC. The sample comes from a study of human T cells and chemical hapten exposure. Study-level background: Patients additionally received therapeutic doses of diphenylcyclopropenone on the scalp once a week, and this continued throughout the roughly 26-week study. Study-wide findings and caveats: Relative to controls, expanded TCRs formed significantly more large CDR3 similarity clusters.

TCRdb independently ran MiXCR on the RACE reads; one entry per CDR3 protein. Counted here are tens of thousands of distinct CDR3 sequences, about 8.5% occurring once; the ten biggest clones make up around 3.5%. Source: whole blood, taken in connection with sensitization to the hapten diphenylcyclopropenone (DPC). The source of this sequence is a woman aged 45 to 65 with alopecia areata. Some clones in this sample may be carry-over from other donors' samples.

This CDR3 reads CASSERFSGYEQYF. CDR3 in DNA: TGTGCCAGCAGTGAGAGGTTTAGCGGCTACGAGCAGTACTTC. The gene calls are TRBV25-1 and TRBJ2-7, with D possibly TRBD2 on 6 matching bases. Germline CDR1 and CDR2: MGHDK and SYGVNS. CDR3 length: 14 residues. V lost 3 bases and J lost 3, with 12 bases in between.